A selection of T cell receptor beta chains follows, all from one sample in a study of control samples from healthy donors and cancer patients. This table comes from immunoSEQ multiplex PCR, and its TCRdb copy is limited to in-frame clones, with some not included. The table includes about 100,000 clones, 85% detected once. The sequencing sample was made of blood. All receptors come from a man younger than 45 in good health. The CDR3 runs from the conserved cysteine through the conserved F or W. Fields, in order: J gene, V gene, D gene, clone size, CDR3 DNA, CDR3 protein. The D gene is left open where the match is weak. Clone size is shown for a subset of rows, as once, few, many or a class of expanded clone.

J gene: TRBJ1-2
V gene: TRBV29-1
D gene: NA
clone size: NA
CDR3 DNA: TGCAGCGTTGAAGTGTCCACAAACTATGGCTACACCTTC
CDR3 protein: CSVEVSTNYGYTF

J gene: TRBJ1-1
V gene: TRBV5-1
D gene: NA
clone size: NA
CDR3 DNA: TGCGCCAGCAGCCTCCGACGGGCGAACACTGAAGCTTTCTTT
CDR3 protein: CASSLRRANTEAFF

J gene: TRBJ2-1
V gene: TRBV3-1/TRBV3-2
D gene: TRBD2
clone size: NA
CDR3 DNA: TGTGCCAGCAGCCAAGTAGCGGGGGGGCACAATGAGCAGTTCTTC
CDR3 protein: CASSQVAGGHNEQFF

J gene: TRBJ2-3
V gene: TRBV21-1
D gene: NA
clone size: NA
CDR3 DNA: TGTGCCAGCAATAAACCTCAAGCCCAGAGGGACCCATTTAGTGGCACAGATACGCAGTATTTT
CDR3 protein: CASNKPQAQRDPFSGTDTQYF

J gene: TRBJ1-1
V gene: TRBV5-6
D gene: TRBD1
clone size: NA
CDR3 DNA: TGTGCCAGCAGAATGACAGGGACACTTGAAGCTTTCTTT
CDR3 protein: CASRMTGTLEAFF

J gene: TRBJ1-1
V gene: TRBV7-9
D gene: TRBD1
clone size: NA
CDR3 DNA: TGTGCCAGCAGCTACGGGACAGCTGAAGCTTTCTTT
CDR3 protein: CASSYGTAEAFF

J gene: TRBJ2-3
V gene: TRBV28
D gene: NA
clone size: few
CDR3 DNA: TGTGCCAGCAGATCTGGGGGGATCACAGATACGCAGTATTTT
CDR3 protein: CASRSGGITDTQYF

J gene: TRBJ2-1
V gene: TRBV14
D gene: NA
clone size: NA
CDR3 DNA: TGTGCCAGCAGCCAAATCCGGACAGACAATGAGCAGTTCTTC
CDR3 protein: CASSQIRTDNEQFF

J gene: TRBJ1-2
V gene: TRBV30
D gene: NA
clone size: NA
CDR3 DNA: TGTGCCTGGAGTGTACTGGGGGGACCCTTCTATGGCTACACCTTC
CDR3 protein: CAWSVLGGPFYGYTF

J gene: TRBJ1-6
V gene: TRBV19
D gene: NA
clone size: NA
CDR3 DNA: TGTGCCAGTAGATCATTAGGGGAATCCTATAATTCACCCCTCCACTTT
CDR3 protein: CASRSLGESYNSPLHF

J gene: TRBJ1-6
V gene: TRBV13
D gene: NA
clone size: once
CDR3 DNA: TGTGCCAGCAGCTTAGTGGGGTTTCCCAGCTCCTATAATTCACCCCTCCACTTT
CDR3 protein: CASSLVGFPSSYNSPLHF

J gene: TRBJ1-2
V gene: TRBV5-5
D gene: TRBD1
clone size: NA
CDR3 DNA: TGTGCCAGCAGCCCAGGGGGCCCTACCGGTGGCTACACCTTC
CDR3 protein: CASSPGGPTGGYTF

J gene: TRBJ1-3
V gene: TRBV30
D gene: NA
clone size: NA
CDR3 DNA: TGTGCCTGGAGACCAGGGGGAAACACCATATATTTT
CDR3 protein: CAWRPGGNTIYF

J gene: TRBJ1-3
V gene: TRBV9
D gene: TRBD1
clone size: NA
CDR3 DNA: TGTGCCAGCAGTGAATGGACAGGGGCCGGAAACACCATATATTTT
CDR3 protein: CASSEWTGAGNTIYF

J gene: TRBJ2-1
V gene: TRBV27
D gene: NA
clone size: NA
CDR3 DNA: TGTGCCAGCAGCCGGGGGAGCTCCTACAATGAGCAGTTCTTC
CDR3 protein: CASSRGSSYNEQFF

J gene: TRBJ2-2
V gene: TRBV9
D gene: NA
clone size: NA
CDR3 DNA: TGTGCCAGCAGCGTAGAGGTGGGGGCCGGGGAGCTGTTTTTT
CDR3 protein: CASSVEVGAGELFF

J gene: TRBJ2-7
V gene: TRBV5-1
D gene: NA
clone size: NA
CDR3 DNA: TGCGCCAGCAGCTTGGATCGGGCGCAATCCTACGAGCAGTACTTC
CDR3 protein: CASSLDRAQSYEQYF

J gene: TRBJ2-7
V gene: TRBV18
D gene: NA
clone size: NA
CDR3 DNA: TGTGCCAGCTCACTCGGACAGACTACCTACGAGCAGTACTTC
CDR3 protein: CASSLGQTTYEQYF

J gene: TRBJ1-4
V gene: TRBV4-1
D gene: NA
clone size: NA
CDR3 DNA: TGCGCCAGCAGCCAGGGGGCGACTAATGAAAAACTGTTTTTT
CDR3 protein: CASSQGATNEKLFF

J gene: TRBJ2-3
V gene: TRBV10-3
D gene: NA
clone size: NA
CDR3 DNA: TGTGCCATCCAGGATAGTACAGATACGCAGTATTTT
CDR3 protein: CAIQDSTDTQYF

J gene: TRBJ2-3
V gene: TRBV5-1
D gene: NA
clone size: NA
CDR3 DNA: TGCGCCAGCAGTCGAACCCCGCAGGCGGTCACAGATACGCAGTATTTT
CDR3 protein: CASSRTPQAVTDTQYF

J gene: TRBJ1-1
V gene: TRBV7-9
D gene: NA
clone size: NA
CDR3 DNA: TGTGCCAGCAGCTTAGGGTCTGTGCCTGAAGCTTTCTTT
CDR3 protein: CASSLGSVPEAFF

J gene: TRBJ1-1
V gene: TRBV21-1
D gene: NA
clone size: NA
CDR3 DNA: TGTGCCAGCAGGCAGGGGGCATGGGCTTTCTTT
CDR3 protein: CASRQGAWAFF

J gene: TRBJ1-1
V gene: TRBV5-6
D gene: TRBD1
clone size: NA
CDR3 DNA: TGTGCCAGCAGCGGAGGGGGCCTGAACACTGAAGCTTTCTTT
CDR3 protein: CASSGGGLNTEAFF

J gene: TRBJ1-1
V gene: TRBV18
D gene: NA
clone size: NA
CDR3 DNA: TGTGCCAGCTCACTCTCCTCCGGGGGTCAGGCTTTCTTT
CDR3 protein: CASSLSSGGQAFF

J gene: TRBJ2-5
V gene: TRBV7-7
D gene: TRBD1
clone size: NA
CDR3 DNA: TGTGCCAGCAGCCGCGACAGGGCGTGGGGGACCCAGTACTTC
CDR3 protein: CASSRDRAWGTQYF

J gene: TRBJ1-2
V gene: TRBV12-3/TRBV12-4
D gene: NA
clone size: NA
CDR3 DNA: TGTGCCAGCAGTTTGCCAGGTTATGAAGGCTACACCTTC
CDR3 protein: CASSLPGYEGYTF

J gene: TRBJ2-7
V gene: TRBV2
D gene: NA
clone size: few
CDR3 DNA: TGTGCCAGCGGCTGGAGTACAGCCCCGAGCTCCTACGAGCAGTACTTC
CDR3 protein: CASGWSTAPSSYEQYF

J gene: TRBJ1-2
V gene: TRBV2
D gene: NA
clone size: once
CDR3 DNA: TGTGCCAGCAGCACCGCCGGACAGATCTATGGCTACACCTTC
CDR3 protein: CASSTAGQIYGYTF

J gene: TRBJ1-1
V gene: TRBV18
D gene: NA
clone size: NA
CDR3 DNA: TGTGCCAGCTCACCAGGTACGCCCGGTGTCACTGAAGCTTTCTTT
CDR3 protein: CASSPGTPGVTEAFF

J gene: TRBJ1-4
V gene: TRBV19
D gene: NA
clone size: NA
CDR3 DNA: TGTGCCAGTACTCGAAACGGGCAGCCGAATGAAAAACTGTTTTTT
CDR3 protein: CASTRNGQPNEKLFF

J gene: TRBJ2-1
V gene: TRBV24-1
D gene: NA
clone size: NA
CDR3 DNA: TGTGCCACCAGTGATTCAGGTCCGTTCTTC
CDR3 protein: CATSDSGPFF

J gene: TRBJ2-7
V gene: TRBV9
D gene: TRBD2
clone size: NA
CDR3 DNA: TGTGCCAGCAGCCCCCTAGCGGGGGCCTGGGAGCAGTACTTC
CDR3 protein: CASSPLAGAWEQYF

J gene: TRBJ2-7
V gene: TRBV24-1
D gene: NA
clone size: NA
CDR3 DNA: TGTGCCACCAGTGATGCTAATTCCTACGAGCAGTACTTC
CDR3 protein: CATSDANSYEQYF

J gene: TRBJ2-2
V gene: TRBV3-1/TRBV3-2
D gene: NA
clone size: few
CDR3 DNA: TGTGCCAGCAGCCAAGGCCGTACCGGGGAGCTGTTTTTT
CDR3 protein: CASSQGRTGELFF

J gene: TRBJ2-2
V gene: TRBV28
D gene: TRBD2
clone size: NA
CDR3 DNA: TGTGCCAGTACGCGGGGGGGAGACGGGGAGCTGTTTTTT
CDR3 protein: CASTRGGDGELFF

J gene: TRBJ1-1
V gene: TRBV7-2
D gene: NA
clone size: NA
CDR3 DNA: TGTGCCAGCAGTTCGGGGGTTAACACTGAAGCTTTCTTT
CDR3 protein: CASSSGVNTEAFF

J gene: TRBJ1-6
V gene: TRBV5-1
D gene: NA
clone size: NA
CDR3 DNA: TGCGCCAGCAGCGCGGGAGGGAGGGATAGCGATTCACCCCTCCACTTT
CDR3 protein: CASSAGGRDSDSPLHF

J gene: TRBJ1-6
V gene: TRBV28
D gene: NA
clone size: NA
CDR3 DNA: TGTGCCAGCTCCGGGCCGAACAATTCACCCCTCCACTTT
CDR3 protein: CASSGPNNSPLHF

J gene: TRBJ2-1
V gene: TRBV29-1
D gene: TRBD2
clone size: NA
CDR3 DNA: TGCAGCGTTGAAAAAGGGACTAGCGGAAATGAGCAGTTCTTC
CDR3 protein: CSVEKGTSGNEQFF

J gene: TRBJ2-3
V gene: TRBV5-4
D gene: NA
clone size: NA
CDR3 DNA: TGTGCCAGCAGCCGTGCGGCGGTGGGGGATACGCAGTATTTT
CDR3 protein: CASSRAAVGDTQYF

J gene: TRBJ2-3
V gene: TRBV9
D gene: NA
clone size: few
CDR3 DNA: TGTGCCAGCAGCGTAGTATCAGGGGGCACAGATACGCAGTATTTT
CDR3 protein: CASSVVSGGTDTQYF

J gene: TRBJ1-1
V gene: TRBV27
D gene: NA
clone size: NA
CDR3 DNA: TGTGCCAGCATGCGCCTTGGGCGGGAAAACACTGAAGCTTTCTTT
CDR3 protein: CASMRLGRENTEAFF

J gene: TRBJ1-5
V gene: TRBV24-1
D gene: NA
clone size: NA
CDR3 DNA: TGTGCCACCAGTATAACCGGGGCAAGGAATCAGCCCCAGCATTTT
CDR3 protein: CATSITGARNQPQHF

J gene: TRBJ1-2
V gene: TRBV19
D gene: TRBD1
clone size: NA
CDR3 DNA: TGTGCCAGTAGTATTCTAGGGGGCGGCCATGGCTACACCTTC
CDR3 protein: CASSILGGGHGYTF

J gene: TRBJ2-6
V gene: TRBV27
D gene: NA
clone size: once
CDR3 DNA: TGTGCCAGCAGTTTAAAGGGGCTCGGGGCCAACGTCCTGACTTTC
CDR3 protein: CASSLKGLGANVLTF

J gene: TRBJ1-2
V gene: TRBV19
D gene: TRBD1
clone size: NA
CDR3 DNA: TGTGCCAGTAGTACCACAGGGGGTGAATTTGGCTACACCTTC
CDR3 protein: CASSTTGGEFGYTF

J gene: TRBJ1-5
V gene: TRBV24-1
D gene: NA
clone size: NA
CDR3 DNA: TGTGCCACCAGTGACCCGGGAACCCATCAGCCCCAGCATTTT
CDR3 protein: CATSDPGTHQPQHF

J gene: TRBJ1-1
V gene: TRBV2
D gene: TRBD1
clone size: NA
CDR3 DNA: TGTGCCAGCAGTGCGTACAGGGGGCTGGACACTGAAGCTTTCTTT
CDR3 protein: CASSAYRGLDTEAFF

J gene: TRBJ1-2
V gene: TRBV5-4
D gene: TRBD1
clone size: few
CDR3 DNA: TGTGCCAGCAGAAAACCAGGGACAGGGTCCTATGGCTACACCTTC
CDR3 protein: CASRKPGTGSYGYTF

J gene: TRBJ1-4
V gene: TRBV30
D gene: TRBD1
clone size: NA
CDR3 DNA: TGTGCCTGGAGGTCTTTCAGGGGGCCTAATGAAAAACTGTTTTTT
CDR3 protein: CAWRSFRGPNEKLFF

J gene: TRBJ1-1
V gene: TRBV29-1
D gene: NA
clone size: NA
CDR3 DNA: TGCAGCGTAGGTTTCGTGAACACTGAAGCTTTCTTT
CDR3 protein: CSVGFVNTEAFF

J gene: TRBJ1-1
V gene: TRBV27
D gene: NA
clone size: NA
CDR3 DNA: TGTGCCAGCAGTTCATCGGGGGGGAACACTGAAGCTTTCTTT
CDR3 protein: CASSSSGGNTEAFF

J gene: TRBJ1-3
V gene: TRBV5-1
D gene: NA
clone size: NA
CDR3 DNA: TGCGCCAGCAGCTACAGTCTCTTGGAGTCCGGAAACACCATATATTTT
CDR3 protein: CASSYSLLESGNTIYF

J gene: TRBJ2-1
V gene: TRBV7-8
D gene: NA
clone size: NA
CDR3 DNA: TGTGCCAGCAGCGGACTTAATCTGGGGACGAGCTCCTACAATGAGCAGTTCTTC
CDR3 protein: CASSGLNLGTSSYNEQFF